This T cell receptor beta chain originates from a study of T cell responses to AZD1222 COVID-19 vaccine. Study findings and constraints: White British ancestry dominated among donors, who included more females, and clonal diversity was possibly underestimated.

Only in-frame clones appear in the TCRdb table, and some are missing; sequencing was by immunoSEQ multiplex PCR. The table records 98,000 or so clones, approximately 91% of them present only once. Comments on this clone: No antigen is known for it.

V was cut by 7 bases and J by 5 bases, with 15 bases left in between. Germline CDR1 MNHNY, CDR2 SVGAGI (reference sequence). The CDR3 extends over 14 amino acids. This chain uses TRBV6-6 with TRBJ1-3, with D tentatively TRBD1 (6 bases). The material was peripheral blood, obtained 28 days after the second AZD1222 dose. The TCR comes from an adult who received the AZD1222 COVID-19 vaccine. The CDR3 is CASNPGHLRNTIYF. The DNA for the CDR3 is TGTGCCAGCAACCCGGGACACCTGAGAAACACCATATATTTT.